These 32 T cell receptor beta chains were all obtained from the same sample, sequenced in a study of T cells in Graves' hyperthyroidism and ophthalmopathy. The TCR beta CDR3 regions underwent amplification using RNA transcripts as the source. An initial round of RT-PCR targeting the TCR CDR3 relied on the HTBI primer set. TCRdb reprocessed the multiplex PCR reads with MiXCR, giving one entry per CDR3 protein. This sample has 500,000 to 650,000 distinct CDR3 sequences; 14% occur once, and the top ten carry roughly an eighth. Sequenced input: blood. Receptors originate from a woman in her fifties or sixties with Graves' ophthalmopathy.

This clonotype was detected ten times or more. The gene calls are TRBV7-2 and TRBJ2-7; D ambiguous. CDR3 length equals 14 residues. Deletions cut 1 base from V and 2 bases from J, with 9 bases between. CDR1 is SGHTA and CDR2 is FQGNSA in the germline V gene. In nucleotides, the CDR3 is TGTGCCAGCAGCTTAGTCGCGCCAACCTACGAGCAGTACTTC. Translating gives CASSLVAPTYEQYF.

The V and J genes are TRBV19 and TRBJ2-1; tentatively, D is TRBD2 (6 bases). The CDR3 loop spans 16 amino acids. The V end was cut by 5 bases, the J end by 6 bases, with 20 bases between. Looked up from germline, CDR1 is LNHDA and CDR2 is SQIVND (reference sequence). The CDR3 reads CASSARHAGTSNEQFF. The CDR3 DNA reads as TGTGCCAGTAGTGCTCGACATGCGGGAACGAGCAATGAGCAGTTCTTC.

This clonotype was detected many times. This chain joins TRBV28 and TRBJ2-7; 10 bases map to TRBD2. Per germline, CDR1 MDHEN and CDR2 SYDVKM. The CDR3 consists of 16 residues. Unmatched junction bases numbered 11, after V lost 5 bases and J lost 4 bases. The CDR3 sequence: CASSAPLAGALYEQYF. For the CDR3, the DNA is TGTGCCAGCAGTGCCCCTCTAGCGGGAGCGTTGTACGAGCAGTACTTC.

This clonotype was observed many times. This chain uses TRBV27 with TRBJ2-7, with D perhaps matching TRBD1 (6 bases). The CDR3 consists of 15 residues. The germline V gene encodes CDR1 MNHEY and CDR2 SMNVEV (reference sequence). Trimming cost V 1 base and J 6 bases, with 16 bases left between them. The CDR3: CASSLFHREGGEQYF. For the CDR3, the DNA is TGTGCCAGCAGTTTATTCCACAGGGAAGGAGGCGAGCAGTACTTC.

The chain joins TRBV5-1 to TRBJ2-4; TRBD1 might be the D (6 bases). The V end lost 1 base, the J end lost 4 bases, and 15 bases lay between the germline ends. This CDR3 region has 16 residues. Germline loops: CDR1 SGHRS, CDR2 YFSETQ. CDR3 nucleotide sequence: TGCGCCAGCAGCTTGACCTTGGGGGCTTTGAAAAACATTCAGTACTTC. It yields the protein CASSLTLGALKNIQYF.

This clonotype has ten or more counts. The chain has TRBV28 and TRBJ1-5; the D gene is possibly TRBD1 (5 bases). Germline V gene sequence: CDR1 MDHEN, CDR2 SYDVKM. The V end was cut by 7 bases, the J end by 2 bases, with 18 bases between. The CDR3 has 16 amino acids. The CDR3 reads CASTPWAGSGNQPQHF. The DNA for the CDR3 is TGTGCCAGCACCCCTTGGGCAGGGTCTGGCAATCAGCCCCAGCATTTT. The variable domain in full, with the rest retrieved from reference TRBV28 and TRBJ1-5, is DVKVTQSSRYLVKRTGEKVFLECVQDMDHENMFWYRQDPGLGLRLIYFSYDVKMKEKGDIPEGYSVSREKKERFSLILESASTNQTSMYLCASTPWAGSGNQPQHFGDGTRLSIL.

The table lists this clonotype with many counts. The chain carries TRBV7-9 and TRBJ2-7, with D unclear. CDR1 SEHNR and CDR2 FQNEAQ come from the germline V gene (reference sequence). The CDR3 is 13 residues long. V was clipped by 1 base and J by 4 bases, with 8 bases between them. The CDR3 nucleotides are TGTGCCAGCAGCTTAGAGAACACTTACGAGCAGTACTTC. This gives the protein CASSLENTYEQYF.

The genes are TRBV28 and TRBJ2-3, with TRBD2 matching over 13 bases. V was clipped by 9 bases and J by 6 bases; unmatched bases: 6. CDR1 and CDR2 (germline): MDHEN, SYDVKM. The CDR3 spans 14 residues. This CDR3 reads CASELAGGIDTQYF. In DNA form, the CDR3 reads TGTGCCAGTGAACTAGCGGGAGGGATTGATACGCAGTATTTT.

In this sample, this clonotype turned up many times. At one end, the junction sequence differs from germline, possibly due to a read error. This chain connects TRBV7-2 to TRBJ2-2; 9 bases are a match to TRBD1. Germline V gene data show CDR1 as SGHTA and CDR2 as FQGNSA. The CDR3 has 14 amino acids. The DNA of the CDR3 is TGTGCCAGCAGACGTGGACAGGGGACGGGGGAACTGTTTTTT. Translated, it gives CASRRGQGTGELFF.

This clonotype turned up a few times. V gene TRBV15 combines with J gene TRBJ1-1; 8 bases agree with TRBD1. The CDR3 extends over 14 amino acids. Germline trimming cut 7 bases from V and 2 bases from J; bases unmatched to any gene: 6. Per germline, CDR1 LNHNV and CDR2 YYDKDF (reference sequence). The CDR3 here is CATKKQGANTEAFF. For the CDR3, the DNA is TGTGCCACCAAAAAGCAGGGGGCTAACACTGAAGCTTTCTTT.

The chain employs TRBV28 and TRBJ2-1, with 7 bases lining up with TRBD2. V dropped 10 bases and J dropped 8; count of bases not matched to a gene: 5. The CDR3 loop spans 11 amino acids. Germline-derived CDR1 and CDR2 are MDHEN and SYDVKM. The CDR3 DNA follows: TGTGCCATCGCGGGAGTCGATGAGCAGTTCTTC. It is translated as CAIAGVDEQFF.

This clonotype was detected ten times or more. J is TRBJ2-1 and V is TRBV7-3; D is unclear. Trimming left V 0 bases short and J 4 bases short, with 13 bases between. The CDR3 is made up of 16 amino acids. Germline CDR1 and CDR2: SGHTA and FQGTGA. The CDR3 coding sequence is TGTGCCAGCAGCTTAACGATTATGACCGATTACAATGAGCAGTTCTTC. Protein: CASSLTIMTDYNEQFF. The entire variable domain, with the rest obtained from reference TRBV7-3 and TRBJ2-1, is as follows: GAGVSQTPSNKVTEKGKYVELRCDPISGHTALYWYRQSLGQGPEFLIYFQGTGAADDSGLPNDRFFAVRPEGSVSTLKIQRTERGDSAVYLCASSLTIMTDYNEQFFGPGTRLTVL.

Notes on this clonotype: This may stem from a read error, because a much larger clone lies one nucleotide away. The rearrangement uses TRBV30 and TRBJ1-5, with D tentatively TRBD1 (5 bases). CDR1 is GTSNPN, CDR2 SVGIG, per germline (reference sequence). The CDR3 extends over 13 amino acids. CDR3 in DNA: TGTGCCTGGAGTGAGGGGAACAATCAGCCCCGGCATTTT. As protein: CAWSEGNNQPRHF.

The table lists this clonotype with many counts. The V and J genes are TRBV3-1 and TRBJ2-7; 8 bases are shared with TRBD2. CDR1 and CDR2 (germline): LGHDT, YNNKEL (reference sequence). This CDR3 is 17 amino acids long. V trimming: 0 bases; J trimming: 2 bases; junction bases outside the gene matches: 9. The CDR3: CASSQERGGRRTYEQYF. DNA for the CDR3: TGTGCCAGCAGCCAAGAAAGAGGCGGGAGGAGGACCTACGAGCAGTACTTC.

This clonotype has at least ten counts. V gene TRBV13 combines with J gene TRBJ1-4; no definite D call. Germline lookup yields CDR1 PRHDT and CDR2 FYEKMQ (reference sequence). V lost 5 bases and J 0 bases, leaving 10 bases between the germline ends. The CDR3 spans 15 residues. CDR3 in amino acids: CASSSTWATNEKLFF. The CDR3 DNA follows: TGTGCCAGCAGCAGCACGTGGGCAACTAATGAAAAACTGTTTTTT.

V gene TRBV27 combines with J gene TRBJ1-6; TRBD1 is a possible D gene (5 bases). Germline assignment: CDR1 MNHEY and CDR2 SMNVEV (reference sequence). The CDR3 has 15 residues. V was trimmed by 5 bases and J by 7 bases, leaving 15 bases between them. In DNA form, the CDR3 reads TGTGCCAGCAGTCCTCAGGGTTCCGCAAATTCACCCCTCCACTTT. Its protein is CASSPQGSANSPLHF.

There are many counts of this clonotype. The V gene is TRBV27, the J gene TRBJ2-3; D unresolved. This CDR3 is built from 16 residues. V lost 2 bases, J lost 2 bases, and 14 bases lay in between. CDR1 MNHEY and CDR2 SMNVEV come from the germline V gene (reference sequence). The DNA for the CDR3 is TGTGCCAGCAGTTTAAAATTGACACAGAACACAGATACGCAGTATTTT. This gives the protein CASSLKLTQNTDTQYF.

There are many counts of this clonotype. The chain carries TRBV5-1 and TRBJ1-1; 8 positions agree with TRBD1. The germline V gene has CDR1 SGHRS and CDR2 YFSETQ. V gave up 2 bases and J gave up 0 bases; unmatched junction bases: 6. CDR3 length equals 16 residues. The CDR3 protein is CASSFSGTGLNTEAFF. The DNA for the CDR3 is TGCGCCAGCAGCTTCTCCGGGACAGGCTTGAACACTGAAGCTTTCTTT.

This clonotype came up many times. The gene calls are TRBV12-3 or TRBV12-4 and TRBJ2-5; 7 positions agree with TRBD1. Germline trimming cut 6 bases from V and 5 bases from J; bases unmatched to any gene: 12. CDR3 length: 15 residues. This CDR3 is CASSSTDRVGETQYF. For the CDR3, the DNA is TGTGCCAGCAGCTCCACCGACAGGGTTGGTGAGACCCAGTACTTC.

CDR3 in DNA: TGTGCCAGCAGTGAACGGGTCGAGCAGTACTTC. Encoded protein: CASSERVEQYF. The chain combines TRBV25-1 with TRBJ2-7; no clear D gene. This CDR3 comprises 11 residues. Germline loops: CDR1 MGHDK, CDR2 SYGVNS. Deletions cut 2 bases from V and 6 bases from J, with 5 bases between.

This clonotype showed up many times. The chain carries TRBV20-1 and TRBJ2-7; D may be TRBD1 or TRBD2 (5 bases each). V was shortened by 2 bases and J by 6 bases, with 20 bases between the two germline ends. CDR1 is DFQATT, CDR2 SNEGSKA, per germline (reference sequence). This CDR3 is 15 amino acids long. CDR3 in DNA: TGCAGTGCTAGAATCTTTGGGACCGTCGATGGCGAGCAGTACTTC. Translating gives CSARIFGTVDGEQYF.

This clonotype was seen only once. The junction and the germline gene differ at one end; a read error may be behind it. CDR3 DNA: TGTACCAGCCGTGACAGCCCAAATCAGCCCCAGCATTTT. Amino acid sequence: CTSRDSPNQPQHF. This chain connects TRBV5-1 to TRBJ1-5, with a weak D call TRBD1 (5 bases). From germline, CDR1 is SGHRS and CDR2 YFSETQ. The CDR3 is 13 residues long.

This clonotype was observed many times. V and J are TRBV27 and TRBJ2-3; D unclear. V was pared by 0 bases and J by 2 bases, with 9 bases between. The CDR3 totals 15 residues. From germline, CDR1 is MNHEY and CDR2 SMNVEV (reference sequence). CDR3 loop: CASSLSDRYTDTQYF. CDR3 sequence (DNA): TGTGCCAGCAGTTTATCGGATAGGTACACAGATACGCAGTATTTT.

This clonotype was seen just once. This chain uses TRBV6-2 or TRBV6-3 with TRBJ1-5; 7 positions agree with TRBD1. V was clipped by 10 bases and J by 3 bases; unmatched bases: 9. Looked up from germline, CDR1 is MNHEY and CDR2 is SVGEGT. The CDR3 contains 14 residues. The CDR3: CANRGAGPNQPQHF. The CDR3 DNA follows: TGTGCCAACAGGGGAGCAGGGCCCAATCAGCCCCAGCATTTT.

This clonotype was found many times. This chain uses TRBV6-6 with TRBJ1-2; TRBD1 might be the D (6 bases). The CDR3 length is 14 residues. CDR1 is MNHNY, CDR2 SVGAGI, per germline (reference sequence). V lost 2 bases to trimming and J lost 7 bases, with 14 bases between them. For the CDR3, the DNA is TGTGCCAGCAGTTACCGCACAGGGAGTGGTGGCTACACCTTC. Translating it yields CASSYRTGSGGYTF.

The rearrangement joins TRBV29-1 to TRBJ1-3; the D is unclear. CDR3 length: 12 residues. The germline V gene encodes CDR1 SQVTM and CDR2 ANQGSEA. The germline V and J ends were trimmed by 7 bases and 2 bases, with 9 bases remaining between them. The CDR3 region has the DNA TGCAGCGCGGAGGTAGCTGGAAACACCATATATTTT. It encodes CSAEVAGNTIYF.

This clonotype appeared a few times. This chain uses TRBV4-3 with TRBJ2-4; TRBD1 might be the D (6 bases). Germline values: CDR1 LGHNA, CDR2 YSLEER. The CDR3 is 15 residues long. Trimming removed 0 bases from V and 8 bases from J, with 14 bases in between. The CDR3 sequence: CASSQEQGMIDIQYF. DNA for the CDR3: TGCGCCAGCAGCCAAGAACAGGGTATGATAGACATTCAGTACTTC.

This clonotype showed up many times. The CDR3 loop is CATSTNRGRGTDTQYF. The CDR3 region has the DNA TGTGCCACCAGCACCAACAGGGGTAGGGGCACAGATACGCAGTATTTT. The V and J genes are TRBV15 and TRBJ2-3, with 7 bases aligning to TRBD1. Germline V gene sequence: CDR1 LNHNV, CDR2 YYDKDF (reference sequence). V was pared by 4 bases and J by 1 base, with 8 bases of the junction left unmatched. The CDR3 covers 16 residues.

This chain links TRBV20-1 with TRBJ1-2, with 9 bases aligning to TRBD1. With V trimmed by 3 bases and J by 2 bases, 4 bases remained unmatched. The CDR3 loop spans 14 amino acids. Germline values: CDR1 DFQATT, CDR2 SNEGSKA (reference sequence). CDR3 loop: CSARPGTGNYGYTF. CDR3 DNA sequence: TGCAGTGCTAGGCCCGGGACAGGGAACTATGGCTACACCTTC.

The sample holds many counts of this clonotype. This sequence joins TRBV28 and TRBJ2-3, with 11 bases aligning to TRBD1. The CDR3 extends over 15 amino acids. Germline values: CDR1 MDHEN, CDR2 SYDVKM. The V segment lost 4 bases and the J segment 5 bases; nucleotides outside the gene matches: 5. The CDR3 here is CASSSRTGGVDTQYF. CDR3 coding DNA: TGTGCCAGCAGTTCCCGGACAGGGGGCGTAGATACGCAGTATTTT.

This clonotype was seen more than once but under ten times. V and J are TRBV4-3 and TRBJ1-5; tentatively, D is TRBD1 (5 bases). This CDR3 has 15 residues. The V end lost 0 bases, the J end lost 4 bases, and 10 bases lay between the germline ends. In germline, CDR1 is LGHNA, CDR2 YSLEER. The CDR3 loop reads CASSQDLPGNQPQHF. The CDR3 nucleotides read TGCGCCAGCAGCCAAGATTTGCCAGGGAATCAGCCCCAGCATTTT.

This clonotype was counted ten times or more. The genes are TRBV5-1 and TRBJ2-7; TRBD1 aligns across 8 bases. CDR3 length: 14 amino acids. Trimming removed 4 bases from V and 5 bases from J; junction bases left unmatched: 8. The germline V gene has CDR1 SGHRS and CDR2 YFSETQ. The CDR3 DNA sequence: TGCGCCAGCAGCCCGGACAGGGCTAGTCACGAGCAGTACTTC. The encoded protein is CASSPDRASHEQYF.